Each of the 3 T cell receptor beta chains below was sequenced from the same sample in a study of cytomegalovirus exposure and HLA in healthy donors. In the PCR, 60 Vbeta and 13 Jbeta primers were used. Produced via immunoSEQ multiplex PCR; TCRdb's table is partial and in-frame only. The table includes about 130,000 clones, approximately 80% detected once. Source material: PBMCs. The receptors stem from a man between 35 and 55 years old in good health and CMV-seronegative.

This clone was recorded only once. This chain joins TRBV25-1 and TRBJ2-5; 8 bases match TRBD1. J gave up 5 bases and V 3 bases, and 8 bases lay outside the gene matches. The CDR3 length is 15 residues. Per germline, CDR1 MGHDK and CDR2 SYGVNS. CDR3 DNA: TGTGCCAGCAGTGAGGGACAGGTCATCGGTGAGACCCAGTACTTC. This sequence encodes CASSEGQVIGETQYF.

The V and J genes are TRBV2 and TRBJ2-7, with 10 bases that match TRBD1. CDR3 size: 14 residues. Germline CDR1 and CDR2: SNHLY and FYNNEI. Trimming removed 7 bases from V and 1 base from J; junction bases left unmatched: 4. In DNA form, the CDR3 reads TGTGCCAGCACCAAGGGACAGGGGTCCTACGAGCAGTACTTC. It translates to CASTKGQGSYEQYF.

The rearrangement uses TRBV28 and TRBJ1-2; 9 bases are shared with TRBD1. V was pared by 6 bases and J by 8 bases, with 4 bases of the junction left unmatched. The CDR3 has 12 amino acids. Germline V gene data show CDR1 as MDHEN and CDR2 as SYDVKM. CDR3 sequence (DNA): TGTGCCAGCAGATACAGGGGGCAGGGCTACACCTTC. Translated: CASRYRGQGYTF.